Each of the 17 T cell receptor beta chains below was sequenced from the same sample in a study of regulatory T cells in long-lasting Graves disease. Sample time point: newly diagnosed GD, antithyroid drugs for less than 3 months. Construction of the TCR library relied on RNA isolated from PBMCs. The TCR beta library used iRepertoire HTBI primers with Arm-PCR amplification of CDR3. TCRdb processed the multiplex PCR reads anew with MiXCR; each CDR3 protein has one entry. The repertoire holds about 440,000 distinct CDR3 sequences, with about a sixth as singletons. This sample also appeared in a second study, on T cells in Graves' hyperthyroidism and ophthalmopathy.

The material sequenced was peripheral blood mononuclear cells (PBMCs), taken at new diagnosis, from a patient treated with antithyroid drugs. Receptors originate from a woman aged 18-30 years with Graves disease.

V and J are TRBV6-1 and TRBJ1-1; TRBD1 might be the D (6 bases). The CDR3 covers 14 residues. Trimming cost V 1 base and J 3 bases, with 9 bases left between them. Germline loops: CDR1 MNHNS, CDR2 SASEGT. CDR3 region: CASSEGGGYTEAFF. The CDR3 DNA reads as TGTGCCAGCAGTGAAGGGGGGGGCTACACTGAAGCTTTCTTT.

As for this clonotype: One end of the junction varies from germline; a read error may be responsible. The chain couples TRBV7-6 to TRBJ2-2; D unclear. The CDR3 runs to 13 residues. The germline V gene encodes CDR1 SGHVS and CDR2 FNYEAQ. The CDR3 DNA reads TGTGTCAGCAGCCAACTGGCCACCGGGGAGCTGTTTTTT. Protein: CVSSQLATGELFF.

The chain couples TRBV7-3 to TRBJ1-2, with D tentatively TRBD1 (6 bases). Germline V gene sequence: CDR1 SGHTA, CDR2 FQGTGA. V dropped 3 bases and J dropped 4 bases, with 15 bases sitting between them. This CDR3 contains 15 residues. The CDR3 bases are TGTGCCAGCAGCTTTGAGGCGGGGGCAAGCTATGGCTACACCTTC. Encoded protein: CASSFEAGASYGYTF.

Details on this clonotype: This sequence may be a read error, since a much larger clone differs from it by one base. V gene TRBV7-2 combines with J gene TRBJ1-5, with a tentative D call TRBD2 (6 bases). The DNA matches TRBJ2-3 better at its end, which makes the J call doubtful. CDR1 and CDR2 from the germline V gene are SGHTA and FQGNSA. The CDR3 has 13 amino acids. CDR3: CASSIRRGQPQYF. The CDR3 nucleotides read TGTGCCAGCAGTATTAGGAGGGGTCAGCCCCAGTATTTT.

This chain uses TRBV5-1 with TRBJ2-5; TRBD1 agrees at 9 bases. V was pared by 4 bases and J by 4 bases, with 11 bases of the junction left unmatched. CDR1 is SGHRS and CDR2 is YFSETQ in the germline V gene. The CDR3 extends over 16 amino acids. The CDR3 spells CASSTRPTGGGETQYF. The CDR3 DNA sequence: TGCGCCAGCAGCACTCGGCCAACAGGGGGCGGAGAGACCCAGTACTTC.

This clonotype was counted many times. V and J are TRBV30 and TRBJ1-3, with unresolved D. CDR1 GTSNPN and CDR2 SVGIG come from the germline V gene (reference sequence). This CDR3 has 15 amino acids. The V end lost 0 bases, the J end lost 2 bases, and 11 bases lay between the germline ends. This CDR3 reads CAWSVEVGPGNTIYF. The CDR3 coding sequence is TGTGCCTGGAGTGTTGAAGTTGGCCCTGGAAACACCATATATTTT.

The table lists this clonotype with a few counts. The CDR3 coding sequence is TGTGCCAGTAGTATAGATATTAGCGGGGGCTCCTACAATGAGCAGTTCTTC. Residues: CASSIDISGGSYNEQFF. The rearrangement uses TRBV19 and TRBJ2-1; TRBD2 agrees at 9 bases. Germline CDR1 reads LNHDA; CDR2 reads SQIVND (reference sequence). Germline trimming cut 0 bases from V and 0 bases from J; bases unmatched to any gene: 3. This CDR3 contains 17 residues. Complete variable domain (other parts from reference TRBV19 and TRBJ2-1): DGGITQSPKYLFRKEGQNVTLSCEQNLNHDAMYWYRQDPGQGLRLIYYSQIVNDFQKGDIAEGYSVSREKKESFPLTVTSAQKNPTAFYLCASSIDISGGSYNEQFFGPGTRLTVL.

This clonotype showed up many times. The chain couples TRBV30 to TRBJ2-2; D is unresolved. The V and J ends lost 0 bases and 6 bases respectively, with 8 bases between them. Germline assignment: CDR1 GTSNPN and CDR2 SVGIG (reference sequence). The CDR3 is made up of 13 amino acids. CDR3 in amino acids: CAWSVKGPGELFF. CDR3 DNA sequence: TGTGCCTGGAGTGTAAAAGGCCCCGGGGAGCTGTTTTTT.

The sample holds many counts of this clonotype. V usage is TRBV27 and J usage is TRBJ2-3, with 8 positions matching TRBD1. Losses at the gene ends were 6 bases for V and 3 bases for J; bases not matched to a gene: 5. The germline V gene has CDR1 MNHEY and CDR2 SMNVEV (reference sequence). This CDR3 has 14 amino acids. The CDR3 loop is CASSQDRATDTQYF. DNA for the CDR3: TGTGCCAGCAGCCAGGACAGGGCGACAGATACGCAGTATTTT.

This clonotype has ten or more counts. The V call is TRBV11-2, the J call TRBJ2-1, with no clear D. The V end was cut by 2 bases, the J end by 2 bases, with 10 bases between. CDR1 SGHAT and CDR2 FQNNGV come from the germline V gene. The CDR3 covers 15 residues. CDR3 sequence (DNA): TGTGCCAGCAGCTTACGGGTCGCGGCCTACAATGAGCAGTTCTTC. It is translated as CASSLRVAAYNEQFF.

For this clonotype: A read error may account for a junction end that differs from germline. This chain connects TRBV7-3 to TRBJ2-7; a weak D match, TRBD2 (5 bases). The CDR3 is 13 residues long. Per the germline V gene, CDR1 is SGHTA and CDR2 is FQGTGA. The CDR3 DNA reads as TGTGCCAGCAGCTTAGAGGGATCCTACGCGCAGTACTTC. Protein: CASSLEGSYAQYF.

This chain links TRBV24-1 with TRBJ2-1; D is possibly TRBD1 or TRBD2 (5 bases each). The CDR3 sequence is 12 residues long. Germline values: CDR1 KGHDR, CDR2 SFDVKD. V lost 7 bases and J 9 bases, leaving 12 bases between the germline ends. CDR3 sequence reads: CATRGQGVEQFF. The CDR3, as DNA: TGTGCCACCAGAGGGCAGGGAGTTGAGCAGTTCTTC.

This clonotype showed up many times. The V gene is TRBV27, the J gene TRBJ2-5; no firm D call. The CDR3 length is 15 residues. Germline CDR1 MNHEY, CDR2 SMNVEV (reference sequence). Trimming removed 5 bases from V and 4 bases from J, with 17 bases in between. CDR3 sequence reads: CASSPPPQNGETQYF. In DNA, the CDR3 is TGTGCCAGCAGTCCCCCCCCGCAGAATGGAGAGACCCAGTACTTC.

In this sample, this clonotype turned up a few times. The V call is TRBV6-1, the J call TRBJ2-7, with D uncertain. V was shortened by 6 bases and J by 9 bases, with 30 bases between the two germline ends. From germline, CDR1 is MNHNS and CDR2 SASEGT. The CDR3 spans 17 residues. The CDR3 DNA sequence: TGTGCCAGCAGGACCTCCCCCTCCGGGCCTAATTTGAGAGGGCAGTACTTC. Translated: CASRTSPSGPNLRGQYF.

This clonotype was recorded at least ten times. The chain has TRBV12-3 or TRBV12-4 and TRBJ2-1; tentatively, D is TRBD1 or TRBD2 (5 bases each). The V gene lost 6 bases and the J gene lost 3 bases, with 15 bases spanning the gap. The CDR3 is 15 amino acids. CDR3 in DNA: TGTGCCAGCAGGGCCGCCGGGGCAGGCTACAATGAGCAGTTCTTC. Translating gives CASRAAGAGYNEQFF.

This clonotype was seen many times. V usage is TRBV20-1 and J usage is TRBJ2-1, with TRBD2 matching 7 bases. The CDR3 sequence is 15 residues long. Germline CDR1 and CDR2: DFQATT and SNEGSKA (reference sequence). Trimming removed 0 bases from V and 0 bases from J; junction bases left unmatched: 2. Written as DNA, the CDR3 is TGCAGTGCTAGAGACGGGAGGATCTCCTACAATGAGCAGTTCTTC. Protein sequence: CSARDGRISYNEQFF.

V gene TRBV4-1 combines with J gene TRBJ2-7, with 8 bases that match TRBD1. Germline V gene sequence: CDR1 MGHRA, CDR2 YSYEKL. After removal of 1 base from V and 3 bases from J, the junction contained 5 bases not matched to a gene. The CDR3 has 15 amino acids. The CDR3 sequence: CASSQVSDRGYEQYF. The CDR3 DNA reads as TGCGCCAGCAGCCAAGTTTCCGACAGGGGCTACGAGCAGTACTTC.